This TCR beta chain was obtained from a study of cytomegalovirus exposure and HLA in healthy donors. Study results and limitations: Accounts indicate the classifier identified cytomegalovirus status with strong specificity and sensitivity. Many donors shared some public TCRs, even though most TCR sequences were rare. Presence/absence comparisons presumed near-even sequencing depth among donors. Associated with cytomegalovirus, according to the listing, were about 160 TCR beta chains.

The V and J ends lost 8 bases and 0 bases respectively, with 8 bases between them. The CDR3 has 13 amino acids. Germline V gives CDR1 MNHEY, CDR2 SVGAGI. The PCR made use of 60 Vbeta and 13 Jbeta primers. Libraries were prepared by immunoSEQ multiplex PCR; TCRdb keeps only in-frame clonotypes and omits some of them. In the table there are 160,000 or so clones, roughly 84% of which are singletons. In regard to this clone: What it recognizes is unknown.

This chain connects TRBV6-5 to TRBJ1-5; D uncertain. The origin of this receptor is a man aged 45-65 years in good health and CMV-seropositive. The sample consisted of PBMCs. CDR3 coding DNA: TGTGCCAGCGGGCCTTTTAGCAATCAGCCCCAGCATTTT. This gives the protein CASGPFSNQPQHF.